The source of this TCR beta chain is a study of blood T cell repertoires in COVID-19. Study context: PBMCs, B-cell-depleted T cells, or T cells provided the cDNA or gDNA that made up the material.

Those enrolled, adults aged 18 to 89 years, came from about two dozen US areas. Clinical histories supplied by participants themselves formed the basis of cohort assignment. Donors in Cohort 3 counted as recovered after two negative PCRs, clearance, or symptom resolution. The V end lost 4 bases, the J end lost 7 bases, and 5 bases lay between the germline ends. Germline V gives CDR1 MDHEN, CDR2 SYDVKM. The CDR3 has 12 amino acids. The table came from immunoSEQ multiplex PCR; TCRdb's copy has only in-frame clones and leaves some out. The sample shows some 150,000 clones, 70% to 90% of them seen only once.

The rearrangement uses TRBV28 and TRBJ1-6, with D hard to call. This clonotype was obtained from a woman under 30 who had recovered from COVID-19. The sequenced sample consisted of PBMCs or T cells enriched from blood (not recorded which). The CDR3 is CASSSGNSPLHF. CDR3 nucleotides: TGTGCCAGCAGTTCGGGGAATTCACCCCTCCACTTT.